This T cell receptor (beta chain) was recovered during a study of identical twins. TCRdb independently ran MiXCR on the 5' RACE reads; one entry per CDR3 protein. This table holds hundreds of thousands of distinct CDR3 sequences, about 20% found once. There are a few counts of this clonotype. The CDR3 sequence is 15 residues long. The V segment lost 4 bases and the J segment 9 bases; nucleotides outside the gene matches: 17. Germline V gene lookup returns CDR1 DFQATT and CDR2 SNEGSKA (reference sequence). Another study also made use of these data, one on T cells expressing NK-cell markers.

Sample: PBMCs. The source is a woman aged 18-30 years in good health. This chain links TRBV20-1 with TRBJ2-7; TRBD1 aligns across 8 bases. CDR3 in DNA: TGCAGTGCTATCCCCGCTCAGGGGGCTAAAATCCCGCAGTACTTC. It translates to CSAIPAQGAKIPQYF.